The source of this TCR beta chain is a study of CXCR3-negative and CXCR3-positive naive CD8 T cells. cDNA libraries for TRB were generated by 5' RACE incorporating UMI labels. After re-calling the 5' RACE reads, TCRdb lists one entry per CDR3 protein, DNA absent. Here the sample table reports tens of thousands of distinct CDR3 sequences. Points on this clonotype: The antigen is undetermined.

CDR3 length: 14 residues. Germline lookup yields CDR1 SNHLY and CDR2 FYNNEI. General observations from the study: Greater hydrophobicity was found in TRB CDR3s of CXCR3-positive naive cells than of CXCR3-negative naive cells.

The TCR was taken from a human donor in good health. Some clones in this sample may be carry-over from other donors' samples. Sequencing used naive CXCR3+ CD8+ T cells from blood. Stated subset: CD45RO-CCR7+CD27+CD95- naive CD8+ T cells expressing CXCR3 (TNR3+). The chain recombines TRBV2 with TRBJ2-2. The CDR3: CASRASGDTGELFF.